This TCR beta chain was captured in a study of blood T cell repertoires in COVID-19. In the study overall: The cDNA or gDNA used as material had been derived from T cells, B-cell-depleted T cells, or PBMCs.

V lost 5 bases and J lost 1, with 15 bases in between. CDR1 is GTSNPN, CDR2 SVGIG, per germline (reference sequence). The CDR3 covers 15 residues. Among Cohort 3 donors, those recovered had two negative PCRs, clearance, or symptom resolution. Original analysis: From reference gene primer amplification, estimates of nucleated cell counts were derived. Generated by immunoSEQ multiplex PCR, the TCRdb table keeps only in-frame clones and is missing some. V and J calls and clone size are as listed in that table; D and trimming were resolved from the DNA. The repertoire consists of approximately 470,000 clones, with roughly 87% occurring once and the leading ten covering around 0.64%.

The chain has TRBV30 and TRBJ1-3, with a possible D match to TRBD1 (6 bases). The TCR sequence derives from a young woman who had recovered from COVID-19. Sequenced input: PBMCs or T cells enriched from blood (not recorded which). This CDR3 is CAWSSGTLSGNTIYF. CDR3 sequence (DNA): TGTGCCTGGTCAAGCGGGACACTATCTGGAAACACCATATATTTT. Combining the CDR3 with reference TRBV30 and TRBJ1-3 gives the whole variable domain SQTIHQWPATLVQPVGSPLSLECTVEGTSNPNLYWYRQAAGRGLQLLFYSVGIGQISSEVPQNLSASRPQDRQFILSSKKLLLSDSGFYLCAWSSGTLSGNTIYFGEGSWLTVV.